What follows is one TCR beta chain and its context. This sample is part of a study of blood T cell repertoires in COVID-19. This CDR3 has 16 residues. CDR1 MNHEY and CDR2 SMNVEV come from the germline V gene (reference sequence). Germline trimming cut 5 bases from V and 4 bases from J; bases unmatched to any gene: 12. Assay used: immunoSEQ multiplex PCR; TCRdb lists only in-frame clones, some missing. This sample has about 380,000 clones; 70% to 90% occur once, and the top ten carry roughly 1.2%. The chain recombines TRBV27 with TRBJ2-3, with 7 positions matching TRBD2. The sample was PBMCs or T cells enriched from blood (not recorded which). The sequence derives from a woman younger than 35 who had recovered from COVID-19. The DNA of the CDR3 is TGTGCCAGCAGTCCAGGACTAGGAAAGCGGCCAGATACGCAGTATTTT. This translates into CASSPGLGKRPDTQYF.